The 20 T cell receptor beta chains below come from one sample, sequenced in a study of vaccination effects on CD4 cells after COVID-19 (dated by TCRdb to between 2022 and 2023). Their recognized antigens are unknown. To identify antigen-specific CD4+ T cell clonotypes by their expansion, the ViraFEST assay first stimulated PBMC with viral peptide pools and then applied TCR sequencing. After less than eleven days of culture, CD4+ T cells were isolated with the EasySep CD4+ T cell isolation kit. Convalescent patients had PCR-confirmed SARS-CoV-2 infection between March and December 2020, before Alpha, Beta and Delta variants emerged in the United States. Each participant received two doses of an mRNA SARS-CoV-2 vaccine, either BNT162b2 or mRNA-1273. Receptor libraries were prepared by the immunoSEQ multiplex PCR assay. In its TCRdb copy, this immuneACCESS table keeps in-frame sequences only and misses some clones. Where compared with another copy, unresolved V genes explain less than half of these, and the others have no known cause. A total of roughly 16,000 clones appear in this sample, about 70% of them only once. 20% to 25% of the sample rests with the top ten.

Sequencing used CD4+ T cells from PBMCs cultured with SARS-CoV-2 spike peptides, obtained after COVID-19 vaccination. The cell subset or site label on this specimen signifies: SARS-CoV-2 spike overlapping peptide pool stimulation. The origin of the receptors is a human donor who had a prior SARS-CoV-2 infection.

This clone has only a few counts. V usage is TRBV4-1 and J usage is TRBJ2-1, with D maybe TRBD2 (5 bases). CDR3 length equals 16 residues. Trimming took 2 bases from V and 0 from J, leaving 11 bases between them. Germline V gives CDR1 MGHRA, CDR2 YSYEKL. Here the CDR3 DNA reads TGCGCCAGCAGCCAATTGTCTGGAGGCTCCTACAATGAGCAGTTCTTC. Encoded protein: CASSQLSGGSYNEQFF.

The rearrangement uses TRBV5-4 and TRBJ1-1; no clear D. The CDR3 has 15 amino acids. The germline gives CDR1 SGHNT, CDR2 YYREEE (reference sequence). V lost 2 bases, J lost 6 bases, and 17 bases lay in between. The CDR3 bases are TGTGCCAGCAGCTTCGGGAGGGCCCTAGTCTCTGAAGCTTTCTTT. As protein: CASSFGRALVSEAFF. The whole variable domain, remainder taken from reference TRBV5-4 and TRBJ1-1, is ETGVTQSPTHLIKTRGQQVTLRCSSQSGHNTVSWYQQALGQGPQFIFQYYREEENGRGNFPPRFSGLQFPNYSSELNVNALELDDSALYLCASSFGRALVSEAFFGQGTRLTVV.

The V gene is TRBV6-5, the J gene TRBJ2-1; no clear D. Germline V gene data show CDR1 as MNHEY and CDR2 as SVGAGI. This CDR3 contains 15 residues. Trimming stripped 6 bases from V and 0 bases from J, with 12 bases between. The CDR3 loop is CASRWTESSYNEQFF. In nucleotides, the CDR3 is TGTGCCAGCAGGTGGACGGAGAGCTCCTACAATGAGCAGTTCTTC.

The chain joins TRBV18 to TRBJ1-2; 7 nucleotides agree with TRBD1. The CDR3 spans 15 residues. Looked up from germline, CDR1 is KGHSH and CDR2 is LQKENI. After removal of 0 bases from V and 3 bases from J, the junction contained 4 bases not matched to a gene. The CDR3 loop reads CASSPPGTDYYGYTF. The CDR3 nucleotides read TGTGCCAGCTCACCACCAGGGACAGACTACTATGGCTACACCTTC. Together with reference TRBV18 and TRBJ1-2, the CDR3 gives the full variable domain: NAGVMQNPRHLVRRRGQEARLRCSPMKGHSHVYWYRQLPEEGLKFMVYLQKENIIDESGMPKERFSAEFPKEGPSILRIQQVVRGDSAAYFCASSPPGTDYYGYTFGSGTRLTVV.

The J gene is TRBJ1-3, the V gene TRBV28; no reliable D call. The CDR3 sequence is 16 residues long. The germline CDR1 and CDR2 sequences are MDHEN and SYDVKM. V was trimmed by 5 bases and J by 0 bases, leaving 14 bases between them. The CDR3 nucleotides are TGTGCCAGCAGTCTCCTCCGACTCAGCTCTGGAAACACCATATATTTT. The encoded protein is CASSLLRLSSGNTIYF. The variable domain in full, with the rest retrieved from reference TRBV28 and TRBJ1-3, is DVKVTQSSRYLVKRTGEKVFLECVQDMDHENMFWYRQDPGLGLRLIYFSYDVKMKEKGDIPEGYSVSREKKERFSLILESASTNQTSMYLCASSLLRLSSGNTIYFGEGSWLTVV.

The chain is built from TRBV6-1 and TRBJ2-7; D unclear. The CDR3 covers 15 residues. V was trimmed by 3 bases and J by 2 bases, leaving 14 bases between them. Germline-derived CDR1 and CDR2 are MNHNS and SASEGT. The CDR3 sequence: CASSDPINGPYEQYF. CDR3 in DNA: TGTGCCAGCAGTGACCCGATTAACGGACCCTACGAGCAGTACTTC.

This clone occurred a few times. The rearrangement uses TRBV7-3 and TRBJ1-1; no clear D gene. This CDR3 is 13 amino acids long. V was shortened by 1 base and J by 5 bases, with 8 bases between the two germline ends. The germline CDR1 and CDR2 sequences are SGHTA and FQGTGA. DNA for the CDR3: TGTGCCAGCAGCTTAAGTTGGTTGACTGAAGCTTTCTTT. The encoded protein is CASSLSWLTEAFF.

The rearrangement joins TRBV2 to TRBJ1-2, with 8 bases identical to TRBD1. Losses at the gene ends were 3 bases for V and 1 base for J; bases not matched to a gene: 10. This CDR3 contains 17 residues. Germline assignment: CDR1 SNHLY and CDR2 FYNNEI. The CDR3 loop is CASSDWDRRTFNYGYTF. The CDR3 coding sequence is TGTGCCAGCAGTGACTGGGACAGGCGGACTTTTAACTATGGCTACACCTTC.

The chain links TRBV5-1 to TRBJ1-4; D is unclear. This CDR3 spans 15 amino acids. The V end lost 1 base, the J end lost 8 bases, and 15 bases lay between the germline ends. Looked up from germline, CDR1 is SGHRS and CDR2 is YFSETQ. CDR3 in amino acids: CASSLSALLGEKLFF. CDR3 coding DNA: TGCGCCAGCAGCTTGAGCGCCCTACTGGGGGAAAAACTGTTTTTT.

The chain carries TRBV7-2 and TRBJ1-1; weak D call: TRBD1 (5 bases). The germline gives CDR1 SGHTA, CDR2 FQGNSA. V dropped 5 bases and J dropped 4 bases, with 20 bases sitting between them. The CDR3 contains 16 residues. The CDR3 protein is CASSPMDGGYATEAFF. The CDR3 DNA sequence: TGTGCCAGCAGCCCTATGGACGGGGGGTACGCCACTGAAGCTTTCTTT. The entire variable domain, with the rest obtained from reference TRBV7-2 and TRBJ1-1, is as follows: GAGVSQSPSNKVTEKGKDVELRCDPISGHTALYWYRQSLGQGLEFLIYFQGNSAPDKSGLPSDRFSAERTGGSVSTLTIQRTQQEDSAVYLCASSPMDGGYATEAFFGQGTRLTVV.

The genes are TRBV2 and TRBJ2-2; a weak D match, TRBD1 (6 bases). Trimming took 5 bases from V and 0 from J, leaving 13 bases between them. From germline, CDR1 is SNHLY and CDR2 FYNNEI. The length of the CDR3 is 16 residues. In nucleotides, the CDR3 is TGTGCCAGCAGTCAAGAGGGGGTCGCGAACACCGGGGAGCTGTTTTTT. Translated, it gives CASSQEGVANTGELFF.

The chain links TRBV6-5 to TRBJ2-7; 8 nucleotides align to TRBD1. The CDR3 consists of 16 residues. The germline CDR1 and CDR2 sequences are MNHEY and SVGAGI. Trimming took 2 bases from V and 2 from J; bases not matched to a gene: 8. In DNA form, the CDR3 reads TGTGCCAGCAGTTACAGCCGGGACAGGCGAACCTACGAGCAGTACTTC. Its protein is CASSYSRDRRTYEQYF.

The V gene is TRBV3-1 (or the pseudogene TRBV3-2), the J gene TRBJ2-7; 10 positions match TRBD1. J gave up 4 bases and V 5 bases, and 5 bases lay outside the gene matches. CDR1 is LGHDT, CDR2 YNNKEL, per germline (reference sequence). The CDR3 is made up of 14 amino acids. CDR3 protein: CASSWRQGAYEQYF. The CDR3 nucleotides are TGTGCCAGCAGCTGGAGACAGGGGGCGTACGAGCAGTACTTC.

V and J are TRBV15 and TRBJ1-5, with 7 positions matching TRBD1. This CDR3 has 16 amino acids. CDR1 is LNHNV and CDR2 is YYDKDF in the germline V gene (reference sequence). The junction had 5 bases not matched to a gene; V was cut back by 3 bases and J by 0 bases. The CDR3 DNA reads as TGTGCCACCAGCAGGCAGGGGGGGTATAGCAATCAGCCCCAGCATTTT. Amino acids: CATSRQGGYSNQPQHF.

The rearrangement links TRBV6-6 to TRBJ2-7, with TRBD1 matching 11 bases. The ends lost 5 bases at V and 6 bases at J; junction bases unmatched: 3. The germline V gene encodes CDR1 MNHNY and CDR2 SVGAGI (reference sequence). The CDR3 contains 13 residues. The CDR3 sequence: CASSTGTGGEQYF. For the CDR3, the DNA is TGTGCCAGCAGTACTGGGACAGGGGGCGAGCAGTACTTC.

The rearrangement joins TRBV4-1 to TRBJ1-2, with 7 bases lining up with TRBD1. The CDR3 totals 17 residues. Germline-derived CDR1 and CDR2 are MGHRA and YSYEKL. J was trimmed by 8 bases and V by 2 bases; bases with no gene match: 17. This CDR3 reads CASSQPFRGRGLRGYTF. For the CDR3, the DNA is TGCGCCAGCAGCCAACCCTTTAGGGGGAGGGGGCTGCGGGGCTACACCTTC.

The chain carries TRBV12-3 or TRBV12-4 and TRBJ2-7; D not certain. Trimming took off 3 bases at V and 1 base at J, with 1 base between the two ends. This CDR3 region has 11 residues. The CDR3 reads CASSFSYEQYF. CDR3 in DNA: TGTGCCAGCAGTTTTTCCTACGAGCAGTACTTC.

For the CDR3, the DNA is TGTGCCAGCAGCTTAGGACGGGGGACCACAGATACGCAGTATTTT. Residues: CASSLGRGTTDTQYF. The chain couples TRBV11-1 to TRBJ2-3; possible D gene TRBD2, 6 bases. This CDR3 region has 15 residues. Germline values: CDR1 SGHAT, CDR2 FQDESV (reference sequence). V dropped 1 base and J dropped 2 bases, with 10 bases sitting between them.

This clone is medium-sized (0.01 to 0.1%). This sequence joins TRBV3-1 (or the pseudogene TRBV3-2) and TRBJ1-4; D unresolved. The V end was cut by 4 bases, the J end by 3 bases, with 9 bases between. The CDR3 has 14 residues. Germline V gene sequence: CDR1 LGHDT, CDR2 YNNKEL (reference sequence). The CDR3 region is CASSPSLPNEKLFF. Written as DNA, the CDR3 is TGTGCCAGCAGCCCGTCACTACCTAATGAAAAACTGTTTTTT.

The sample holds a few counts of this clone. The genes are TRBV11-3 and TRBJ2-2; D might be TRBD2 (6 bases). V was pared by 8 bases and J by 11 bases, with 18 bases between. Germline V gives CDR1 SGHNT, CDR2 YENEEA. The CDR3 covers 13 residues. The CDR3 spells CASGSWGGGELFF. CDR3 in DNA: TGTGCCAGCGGATCGTGGGGAGGCGGAGAGCTGTTTTTT.